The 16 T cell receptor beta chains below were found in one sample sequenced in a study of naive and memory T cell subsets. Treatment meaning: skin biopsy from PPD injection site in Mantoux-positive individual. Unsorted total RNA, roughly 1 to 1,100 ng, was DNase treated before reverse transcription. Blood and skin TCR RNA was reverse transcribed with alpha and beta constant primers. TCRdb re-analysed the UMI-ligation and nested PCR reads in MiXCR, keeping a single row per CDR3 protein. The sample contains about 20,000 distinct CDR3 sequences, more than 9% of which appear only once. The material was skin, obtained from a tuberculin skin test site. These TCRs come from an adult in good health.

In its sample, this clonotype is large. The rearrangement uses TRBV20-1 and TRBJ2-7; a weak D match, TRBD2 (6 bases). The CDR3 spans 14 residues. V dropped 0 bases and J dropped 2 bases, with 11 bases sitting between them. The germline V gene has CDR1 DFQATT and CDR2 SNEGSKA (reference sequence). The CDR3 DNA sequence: TGCAGTGCTAGAGATATGGCGGGGACCTACGAGCAGTACTTC. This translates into CSARDMAGTYEQYF.

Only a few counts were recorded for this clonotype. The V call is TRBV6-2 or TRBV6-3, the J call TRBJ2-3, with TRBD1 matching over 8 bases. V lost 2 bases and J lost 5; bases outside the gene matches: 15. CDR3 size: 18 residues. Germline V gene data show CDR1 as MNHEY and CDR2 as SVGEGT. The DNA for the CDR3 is TGTGCCAGCAGTTACACCACTGCCGGGACAGGAGGTAGAGATACGCAGTATTTT. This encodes CASSYTTAGTGGRDTQYF.

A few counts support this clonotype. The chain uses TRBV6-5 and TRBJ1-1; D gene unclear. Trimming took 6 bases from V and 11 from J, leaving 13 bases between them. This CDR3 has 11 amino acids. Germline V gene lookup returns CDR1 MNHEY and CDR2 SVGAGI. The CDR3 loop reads CASRSRGSAFF. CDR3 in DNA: TGTGCCAGCAGGTCCAGAGGGTCCGCTTTCTTT.

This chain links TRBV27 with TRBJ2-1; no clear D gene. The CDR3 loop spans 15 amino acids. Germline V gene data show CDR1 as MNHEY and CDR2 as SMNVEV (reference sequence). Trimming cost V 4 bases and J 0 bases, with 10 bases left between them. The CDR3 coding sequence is TGTGCCAGCAGTTCCGGATTAAGCTCCTACAATGAGCAGTTCTTC. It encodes CASSSGLSSYNEQFF.

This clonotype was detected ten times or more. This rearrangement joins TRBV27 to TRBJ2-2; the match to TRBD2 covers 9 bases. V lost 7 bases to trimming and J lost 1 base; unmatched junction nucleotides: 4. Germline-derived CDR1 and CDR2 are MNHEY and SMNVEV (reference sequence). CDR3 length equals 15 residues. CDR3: CASTVAGVNTGELFF. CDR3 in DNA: TGTGCCAGCACCGTAGCGGGGGTGAACACCGGGGAGCTGTTTTTT.

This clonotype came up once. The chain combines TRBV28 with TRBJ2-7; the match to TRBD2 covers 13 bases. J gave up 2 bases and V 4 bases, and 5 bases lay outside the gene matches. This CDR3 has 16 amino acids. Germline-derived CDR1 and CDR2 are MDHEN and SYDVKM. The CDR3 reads CASSSRLAGGTYEQYF. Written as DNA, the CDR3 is TGTGCCAGCAGTTCACGACTAGCGGGGGGCACCTACGAGCAGTACTTC.

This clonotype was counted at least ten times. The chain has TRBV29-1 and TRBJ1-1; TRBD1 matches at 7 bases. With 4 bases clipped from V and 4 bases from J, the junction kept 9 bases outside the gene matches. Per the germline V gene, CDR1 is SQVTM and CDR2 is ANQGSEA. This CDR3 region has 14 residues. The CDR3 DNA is TGCAGCGTTGCCCAAGGGGGCGCGGGCACTGAAGCTTTCTTT. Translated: CSVAQGGAGTEAFF.

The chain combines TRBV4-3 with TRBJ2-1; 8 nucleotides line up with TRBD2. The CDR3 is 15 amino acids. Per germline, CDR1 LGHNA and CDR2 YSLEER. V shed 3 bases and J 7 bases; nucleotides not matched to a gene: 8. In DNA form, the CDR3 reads TGCGCCAGCAGCCAGCGGGGGGCCGGGTCTAATGAGCAGTTCTTC. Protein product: CASSQRGAGSNEQFF.

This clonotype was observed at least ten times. The CDR3 bases are TGTGCCAGCAGCTTAGGAAGTGGATTCTACAATTCACCCCTCCACTTT. Amino acids: CASSLGSGFYNSPLHF. The chain couples TRBV7-9 to TRBJ1-6; D ambiguous. Per germline, CDR1 SEHNR and CDR2 FQNEAQ (reference sequence). This CDR3 comprises 16 residues. V gave up 1 base and J gave up 7 bases, with 14 bases separating them. The full variable domain, completed using reference TRBV7-9 and TRBJ1-6, is DTGVSQNPRHKITKRGQNVTFRCDPISEHNRLYWYRQTLGQGPEFLTYFQNEAQLEKSRLLSDRFSAERPKGSFSTLEIQRTEQGDSAMYLCASSLGSGFYNSPLHFGNGTRLTVT.

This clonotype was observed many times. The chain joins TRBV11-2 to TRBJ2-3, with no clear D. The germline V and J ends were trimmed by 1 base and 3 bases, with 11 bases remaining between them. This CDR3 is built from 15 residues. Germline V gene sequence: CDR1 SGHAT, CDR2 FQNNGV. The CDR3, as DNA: TGTGCCAGCAGCTTAGGGGTGAGCTGGACAGATACGCAGTATTTT. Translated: CASSLGVSWTDTQYF. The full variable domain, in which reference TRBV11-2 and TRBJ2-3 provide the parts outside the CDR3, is EAGVAQSPRYKIIEKRQSVAFWCNPISGHATLYWYQQILGQGPKLLIQFQNNGVVDDSQLPKDRFSAERLKGVDSTLKIQPAKLEDSAVYLCASSLGVSWTDTQYFGPGTRLTVL.

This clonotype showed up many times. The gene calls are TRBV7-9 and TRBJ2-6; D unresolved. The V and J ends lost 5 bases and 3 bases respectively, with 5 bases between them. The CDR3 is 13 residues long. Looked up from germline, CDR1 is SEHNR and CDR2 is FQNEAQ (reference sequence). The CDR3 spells CASSLVGANVLTF. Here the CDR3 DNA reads TGTGCCAGCAGCCTTGTTGGGGCCAACGTCCTGACTTTC.

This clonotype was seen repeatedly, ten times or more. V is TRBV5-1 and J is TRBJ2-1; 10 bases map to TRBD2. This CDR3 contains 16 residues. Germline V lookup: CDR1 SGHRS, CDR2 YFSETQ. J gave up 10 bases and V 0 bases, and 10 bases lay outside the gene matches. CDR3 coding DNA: TGCGCCAGCAGCTTGGTGATTAGCGGGGGGCCCGTGGAGCAGTTCTTC. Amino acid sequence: CASSLVISGGPVEQFF.

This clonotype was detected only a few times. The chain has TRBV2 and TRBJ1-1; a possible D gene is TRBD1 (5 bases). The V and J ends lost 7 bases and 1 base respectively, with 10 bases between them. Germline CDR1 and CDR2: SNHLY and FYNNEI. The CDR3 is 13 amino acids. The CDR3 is CASTGGSNTEAFF. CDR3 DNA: TGTGCCAGCACGGGGGGTTCGAACACTGAAGCTTTCTTT.

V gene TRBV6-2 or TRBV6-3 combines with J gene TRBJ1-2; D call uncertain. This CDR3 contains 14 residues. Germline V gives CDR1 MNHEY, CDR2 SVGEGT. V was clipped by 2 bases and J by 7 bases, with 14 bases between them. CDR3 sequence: CASSYRAESRGYTF. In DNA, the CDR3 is TGTGCCAGCAGTTACAGGGCAGAGTCGCGTGGCTACACCTTC.

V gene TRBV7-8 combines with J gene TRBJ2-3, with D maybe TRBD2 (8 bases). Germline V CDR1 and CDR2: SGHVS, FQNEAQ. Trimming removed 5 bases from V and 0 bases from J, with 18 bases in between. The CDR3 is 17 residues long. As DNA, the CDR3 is TGTGCCAGCAGCCCCCGGGAGGGGGCCCCCAGCACAGATACGCAGTATTTT. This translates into CASSPREGAPSTDTQYF.

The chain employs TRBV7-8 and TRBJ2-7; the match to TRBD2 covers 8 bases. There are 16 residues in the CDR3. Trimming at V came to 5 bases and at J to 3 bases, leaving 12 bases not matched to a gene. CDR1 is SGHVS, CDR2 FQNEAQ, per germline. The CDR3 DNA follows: TGTGCCAGCAGCCATATGCGACTAGCGAACCACTACGAGCAGTACTTC. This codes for CASSHMRLANHYEQYF.